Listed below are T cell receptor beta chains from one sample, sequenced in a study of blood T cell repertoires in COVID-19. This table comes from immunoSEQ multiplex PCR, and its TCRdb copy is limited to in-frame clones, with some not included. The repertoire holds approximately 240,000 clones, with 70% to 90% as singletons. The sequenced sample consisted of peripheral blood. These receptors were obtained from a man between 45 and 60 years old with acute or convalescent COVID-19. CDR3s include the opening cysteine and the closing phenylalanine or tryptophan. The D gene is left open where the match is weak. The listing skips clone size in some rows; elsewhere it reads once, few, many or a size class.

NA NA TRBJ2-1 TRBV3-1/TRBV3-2 TGTGCCAGCAGCCTCTCTCAGGCCTACAATGAGCAGTTCTTC CASSLSQAYNEQFF
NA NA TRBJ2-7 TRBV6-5 TGTGCCAGCAGTAATACCGGGACAAAAGCCTACGAGCAGTACTTC CASSNTGTKAYEQYF
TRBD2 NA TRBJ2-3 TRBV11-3 TGTGCCAGCAGCTTAGAGGGGGGGGATACGCAGTATTTT CASSLEGGDTQYF
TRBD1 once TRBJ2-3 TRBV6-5 TGTGCCAGCAGATCCGCCGGGACAGTAACGCAGTATTTT CASRSAGTVTQYF
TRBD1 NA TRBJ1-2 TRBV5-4 TGTGCCAGCAGCTCGGGACAGGGTTCCTATGGCTACACCTTC CASSSGQGSYGYTF
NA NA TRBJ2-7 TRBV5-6 TGTGCCAGCAGCTTGGGATGGGGGGTTAACGAGCAGTACTTC CASSLGWGVNEQYF
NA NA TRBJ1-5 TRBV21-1 TGTGCCAGCAGCAAAACAGGGGGAAATCAGCCCCAGCATTTT CASSKTGGNQPQHF
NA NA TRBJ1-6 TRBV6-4 TGTGCCAGCAGTGAGATGCTTGGCTCACCCCTCCACTTT CASSEMLGSPLHF
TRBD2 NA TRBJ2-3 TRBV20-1 TGCAGTGCTACTGAGCGGGGGGGCACAGATACGCAGTATTTT CSATERGGTDTQYF
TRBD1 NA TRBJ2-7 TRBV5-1 TGCGCCAGCGAGGCTGGGACAGGGAACTACGAGCAGTACTTC CASEAGTGNYEQYF
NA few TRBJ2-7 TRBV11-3 TGTGCCAGCATGATAAGATTGGGTCAGGGAAAGTACGAGCAGTACTTC CASMIRLGQGKYEQYF
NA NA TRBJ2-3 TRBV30 TGTGCCTGGAGTTCGACAGTGCGGGGCGCAGATACGCAGTATTTT CAWSSTVRGADTQYF
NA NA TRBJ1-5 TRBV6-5 TGTGCCAGCAGTTACTCCCCGGGGAACGATCAGCCCCAGCATTTT CASSYSPGNDQPQHF
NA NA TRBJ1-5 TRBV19 TGTGCCAGTAAACGGGGCGGGGCGGCAGTTAGCAATCAGCCCCAGCATTTT CASKRGGAAVSNQPQHF
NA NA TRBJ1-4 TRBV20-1 TGCAGTGCTAGTTGGCAGAATAATGAAAAACTGTTTTTT CSASWQNNEKLFF
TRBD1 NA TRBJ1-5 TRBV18 TGTGCCAGCTCACCCTCGAGGGGGCCCGAGCAGCCCCAGCATTTT CASSPSRGPEQPQHF
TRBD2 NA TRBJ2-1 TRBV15 TGTGCCACCAGCCCCGTCCTAGCGGGGGGGCCGGGGTTCTTC CATSPVLAGGPGFF
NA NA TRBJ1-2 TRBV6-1 TGTGCCAGCAGTGAACAGGGAGGGGATGGCTACACCTTC CASSEQGGDGYTF
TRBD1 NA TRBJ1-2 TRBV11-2 TGTGCCAGCAGCTTAGGAGGACAGGGGTTCTATGGCTACACCTTC CASSLGGQGFYGYTF
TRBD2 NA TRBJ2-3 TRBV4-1 TGCGCCAGCAGTCAACTAGCGGGGGGGCCAGATACGCAGTATTTT CASSQLAGGPDTQYF
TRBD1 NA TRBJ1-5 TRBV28 TGTGCCAGCAGTTTCCAGACAGGGGCCGCCCCCCAGCATTTT CASSFQTGAAPQHF
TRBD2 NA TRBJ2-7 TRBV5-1 TGCGCCAGCAGCTTGGGGACGGGACTAGCTCACTACGAGCAGTACTTC CASSLGTGLAHYEQYF
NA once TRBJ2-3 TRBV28 TGTGCCAGCATCGAGGAGACCGGCCCAGATACGCAGTATTTT CASIEETGPDTQYF
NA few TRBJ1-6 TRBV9 TGTGCCAGCAGCGTAGGTTCGAATTCACCCCTCCACTTT CASSVGSNSPLHF
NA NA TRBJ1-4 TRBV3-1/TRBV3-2 TGTGCCAGCAGCCAACCTGGTGGGGGGACTAATGAAAAACTGTTTTTT CASSQPGGGTNEKLFF
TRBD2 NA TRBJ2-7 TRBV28 TGTGCCAGCAGTTCCCCGGGACTAGCGGGAGATGGCCACGAGCAGTACTTC CASSSPGLAGDGHEQYF
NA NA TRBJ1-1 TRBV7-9 TGTGCCAGCAGCTTTTTAACGGGAGCTGAAGCTTTCTTT CASSFLTGAEAFF
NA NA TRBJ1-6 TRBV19 TGTGCCAGTACAGTGACAGTGAATTCACCCCTCCACTTT CASTVTVNSPLHF
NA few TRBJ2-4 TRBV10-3 TGTGCCATCAGTGACGACCAGGGGAAGGGAGCCAAAAACATTCAGTACTTC CAISDDQGKGAKNIQYF
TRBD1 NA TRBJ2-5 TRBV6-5 TGTGCCAGCAGGAGACAGGGGATGGAGACCCAGTACTTC CASRRQGMETQYF
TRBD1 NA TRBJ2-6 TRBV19 TGTGCCAGTAGCCTGCCCGGGACAGGGACTGGGGCCAACGTCCTGACTTTC CASSLPGTGTGANVLTF
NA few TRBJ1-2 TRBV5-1 TGCGCCAGCAGCTTGGCCGGCAGACTAAACTATGGCTACACCTTC CASSLAGRLNYGYTF
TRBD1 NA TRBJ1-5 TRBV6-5 TGTGCCAGCAGTTCCGCCGGGACAGCAAATCAGCCCCAGCATTTT CASSSAGTANQPQHF
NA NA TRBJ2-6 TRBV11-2 TGTGCCAGCAGCTCCACAGGGTCTGGGGCCAACGTCCTGACTTTC CASSSTGSGANVLTF
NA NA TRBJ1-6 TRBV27 TGTGCCAGCAGTCCTACCCCTGTCGGGACCTATAATTCACCCCTCCACTTT CASSPTPVGTYNSPLHF
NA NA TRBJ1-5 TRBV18 TGTGCCAGCTCACCACCGGGGGGGCAGCCCCAGCATTTT CASSPPGGQPQHF
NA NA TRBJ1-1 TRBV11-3 TGTGCCAGCAGCCCCGAAACAGAGAACACTGAAGCTTTCTTT CASSPETENTEAFF
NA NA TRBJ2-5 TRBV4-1 TGCGCCAGCAGCCAAGACGGAGTGGTCCAGTACTTC CASSQDGVVQYF
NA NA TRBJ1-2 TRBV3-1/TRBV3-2 TGTGCCACCGTCCCAAATGGGGGGTATGGCTACACCTTC CATVPNGGYGYTF
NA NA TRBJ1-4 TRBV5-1 TGCGCCAGCAGCTATTCAGGGGCGAGTAATGAAAAACTGTTTTTT CASSYSGASNEKLFF
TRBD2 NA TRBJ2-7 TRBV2 TGTGCCAGCATGGGCGGGAGCTTCCCCTACGAGCAGTACTTC CASMGGSFPYEQYF
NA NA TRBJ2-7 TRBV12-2 TGTGCAAGTCGCTTAGGATCTAGCGGGGGGCTCCGCGAGCAGTACTTC CASRLGSSGGLREQYF
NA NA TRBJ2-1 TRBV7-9 TGTGCCAGCAGCTCGCAACAGGGAAATGTGCAGTTCTTC CASSSQQGNVQFF
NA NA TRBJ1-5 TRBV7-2 TGTGCCAGCAGCTCCCCCCTAAGAGGCAATCAGCCCCAGCATTTT CASSSPLRGNQPQHF
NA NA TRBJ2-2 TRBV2 TGTGCCAGCAGTGACCAGGGGCTGCTCACCGGGGAGCTGTTTTTT CASSDQGLLTGELFF
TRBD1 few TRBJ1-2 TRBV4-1 TGCGCCAGCAGCCAGGGGACAGCGACAAACTATGGCTACACCTTC CASSQGTATNYGYTF
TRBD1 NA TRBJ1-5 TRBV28 TGTGCCAGCACCCCTGGACAGGGTATTTACCAGCCCCAGCATTTT CASTPGQGIYQPQHF
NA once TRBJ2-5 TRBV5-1 TGCGCCAGCAGCTTGGGGACTCCAATGGGGGCAGAGACCCAGTACTTC CASSLGTPMGAETQYF
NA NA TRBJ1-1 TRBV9 TGTGCCAGCAGCCCGACCTCGAGGCAGAACACTGAAGCTTTCTTT CASSPTSRQNTEAFF
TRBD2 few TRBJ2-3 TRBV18 TGTGCCAGCTCCACCAGCGGGGACGATACGCAGTATTTT CASSTSGDDTQYF
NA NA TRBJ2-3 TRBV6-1 TGTGCCAGCAGTGATCGTCTAAGATTCACAGATACGCAGTATTTT CASSDRLRFTDTQYF